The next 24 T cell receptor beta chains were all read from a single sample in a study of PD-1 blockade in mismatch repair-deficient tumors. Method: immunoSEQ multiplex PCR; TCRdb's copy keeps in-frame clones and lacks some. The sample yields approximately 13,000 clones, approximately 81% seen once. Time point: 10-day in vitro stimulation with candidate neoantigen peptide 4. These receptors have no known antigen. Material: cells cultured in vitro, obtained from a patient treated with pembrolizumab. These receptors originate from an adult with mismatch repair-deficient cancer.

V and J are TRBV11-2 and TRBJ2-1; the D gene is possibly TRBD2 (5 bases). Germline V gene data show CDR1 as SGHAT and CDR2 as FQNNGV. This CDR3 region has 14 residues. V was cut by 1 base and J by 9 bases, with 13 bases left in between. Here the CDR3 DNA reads TGTGCCAGCAGCTTAGGAGGGCCCCGGCTTGAGCAGTTCTTC. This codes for CASSLGGPRLEQFF.

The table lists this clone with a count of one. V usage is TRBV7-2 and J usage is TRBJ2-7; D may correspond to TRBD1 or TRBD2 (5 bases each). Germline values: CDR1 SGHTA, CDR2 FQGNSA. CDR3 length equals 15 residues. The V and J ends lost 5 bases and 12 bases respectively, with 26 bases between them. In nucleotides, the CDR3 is TGTGCCAGCAGCCAACAAGCTTCCGGGACCAATACCATGTACTTC. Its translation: CASSQQASGTNTMYF. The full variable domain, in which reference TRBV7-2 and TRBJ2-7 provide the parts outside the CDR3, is GAGVSQSPSNKVTEKGKDVELRCDPISGHTALYWYRQSLGQGLEFLIYFQGNSAPDKSGLPSDRFSAERTGGSVSTLTIQRTQQEDSAVYLCASSQQASGTNTMYFGPGTRLTVT.

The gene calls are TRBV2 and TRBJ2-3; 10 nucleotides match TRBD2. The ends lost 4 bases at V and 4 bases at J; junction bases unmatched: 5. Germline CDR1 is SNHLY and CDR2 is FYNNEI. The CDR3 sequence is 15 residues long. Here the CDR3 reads CASSVPSGSSDTQYF. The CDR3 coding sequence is TGTGCCAGCAGTGTGCCTAGCGGGAGTTCAGATACGCAGTATTTT.

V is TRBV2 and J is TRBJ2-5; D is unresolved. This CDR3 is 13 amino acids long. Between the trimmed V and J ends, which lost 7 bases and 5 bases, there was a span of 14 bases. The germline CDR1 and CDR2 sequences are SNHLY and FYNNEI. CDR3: CASIYAVGETQYF. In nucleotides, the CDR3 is TGTGCCAGCATCTATGCGGTAGGGGAGACCCAGTACTTC.

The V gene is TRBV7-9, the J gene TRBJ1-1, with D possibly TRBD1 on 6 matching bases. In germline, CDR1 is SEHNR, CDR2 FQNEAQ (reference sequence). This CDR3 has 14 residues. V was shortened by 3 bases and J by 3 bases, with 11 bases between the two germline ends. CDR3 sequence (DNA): TGTGCCAGCAGCTTGAGGGGGGGTGACACTGAAGCTTTCTTT. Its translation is CASSLRGGDTEAFF.

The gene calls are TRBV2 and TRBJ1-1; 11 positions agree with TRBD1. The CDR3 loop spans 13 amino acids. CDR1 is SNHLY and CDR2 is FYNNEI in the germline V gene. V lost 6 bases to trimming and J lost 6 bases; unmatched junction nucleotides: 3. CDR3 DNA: TGTGCCAGCAGCCGGGACAGGGGGGCTGAAGCTTTCTTT. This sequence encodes CASSRDRGAEAFF.

Written as DNA, the CDR3 is TGTGCCAGCAGTTACAAGGTAGCGGAATACGAGCAGTACTTC. Translation: CASSYKVAEYEQYF. The chain links TRBV6-6 to TRBJ2-7; TRBD2 might be the D (6 bases). The V gene's germline CDR1 is MNHNY and CDR2 SVGAGI (reference sequence). The CDR3 is made up of 14 amino acids. V lost 2 bases and J 4 bases, leaving 12 bases between the germline ends.

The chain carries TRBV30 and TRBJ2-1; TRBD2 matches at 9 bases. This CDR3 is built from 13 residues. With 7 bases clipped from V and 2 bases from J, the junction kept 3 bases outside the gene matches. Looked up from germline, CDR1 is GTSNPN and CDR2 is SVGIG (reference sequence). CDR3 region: CALAGVTYNEQFF. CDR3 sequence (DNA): TGTGCCTTAGCGGGAGTTACCTACAATGAGCAGTTCTTC.

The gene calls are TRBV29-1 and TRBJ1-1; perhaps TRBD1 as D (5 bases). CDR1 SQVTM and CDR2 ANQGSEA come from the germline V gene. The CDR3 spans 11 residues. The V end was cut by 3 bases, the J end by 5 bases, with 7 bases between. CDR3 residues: CSVDGGTEAFF. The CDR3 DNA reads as TGCAGCGTTGACGGGGGGACTGAAGCTTTCTTT.

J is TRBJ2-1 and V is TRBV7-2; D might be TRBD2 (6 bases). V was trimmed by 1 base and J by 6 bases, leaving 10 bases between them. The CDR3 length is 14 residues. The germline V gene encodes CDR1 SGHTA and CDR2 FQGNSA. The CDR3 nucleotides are TGTGCCAGCAGCTTAGTGGTTAGCGGCAATGAGCAGTTCTTC. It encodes CASSLVVSGNEQFF.

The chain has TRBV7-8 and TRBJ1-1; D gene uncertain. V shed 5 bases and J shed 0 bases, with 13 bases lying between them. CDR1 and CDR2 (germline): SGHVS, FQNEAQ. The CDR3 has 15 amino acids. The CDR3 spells CASSLSRLVNTEAFF. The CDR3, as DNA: TGTGCCAGCAGCCTCAGTCGACTGGTGAACACTGAAGCTTTCTTT.

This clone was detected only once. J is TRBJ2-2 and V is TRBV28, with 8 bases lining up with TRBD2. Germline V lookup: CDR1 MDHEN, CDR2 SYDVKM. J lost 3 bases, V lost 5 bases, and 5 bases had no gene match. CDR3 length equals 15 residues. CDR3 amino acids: CASSPREGHTGELFF. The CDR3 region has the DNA TGTGCCAGCAGTCCACGGGAGGGCCACACCGGGGAGCTGTTTTTT.

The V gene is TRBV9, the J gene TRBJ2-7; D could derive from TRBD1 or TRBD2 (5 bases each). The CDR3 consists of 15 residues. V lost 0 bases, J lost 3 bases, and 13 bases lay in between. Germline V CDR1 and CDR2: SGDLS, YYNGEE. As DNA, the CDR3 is TGTGCCAGCAGCGTAGGTTTCGGGACCATCTACGAGCAGTACTTC. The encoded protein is CASSVGFGTIYEQYF.

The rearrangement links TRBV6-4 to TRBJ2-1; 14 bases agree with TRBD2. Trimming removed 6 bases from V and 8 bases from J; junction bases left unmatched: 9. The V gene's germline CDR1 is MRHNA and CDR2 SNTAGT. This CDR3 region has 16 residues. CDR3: CASSPTGTSGSYEQFF. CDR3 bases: TGTGCCAGCAGCCCCACAGGGACTAGCGGGAGTTATGAGCAGTTCTTC.

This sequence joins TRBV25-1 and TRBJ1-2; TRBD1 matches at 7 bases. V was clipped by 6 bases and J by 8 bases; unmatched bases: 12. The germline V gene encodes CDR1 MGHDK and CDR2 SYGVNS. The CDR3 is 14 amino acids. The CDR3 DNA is TGTGCCAGCAGCCAAGCCGGGACAGTTGCGGGCTACACCTTC. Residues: CASSQAGTVAGYTF.

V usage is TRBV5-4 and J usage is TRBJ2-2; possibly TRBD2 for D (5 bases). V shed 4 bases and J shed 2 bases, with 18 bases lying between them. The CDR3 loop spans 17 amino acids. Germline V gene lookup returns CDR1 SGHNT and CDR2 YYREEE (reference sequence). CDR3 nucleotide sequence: TGTGCCAGCAGCCCCGCCGGACTGTCCTTAAACACCGGGGAGCTGTTTTTT. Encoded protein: CASSPAGLSLNTGELFF.

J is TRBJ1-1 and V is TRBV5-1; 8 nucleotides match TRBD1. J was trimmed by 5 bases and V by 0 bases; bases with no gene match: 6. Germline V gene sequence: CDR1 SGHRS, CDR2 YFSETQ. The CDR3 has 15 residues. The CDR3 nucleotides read TGCGCCAGCAGCTTGGCCGGACAGGGCCCGACTGAAGCTTTCTTT. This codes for CASSLAGQGPTEAFF.

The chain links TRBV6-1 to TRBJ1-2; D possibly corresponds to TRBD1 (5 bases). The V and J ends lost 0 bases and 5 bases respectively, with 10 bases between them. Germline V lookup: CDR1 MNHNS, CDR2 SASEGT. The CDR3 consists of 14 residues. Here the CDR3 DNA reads TGTGCCAGCAGTGAAGCGCTGGGGGGTTATGGCTACACCTTC. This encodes CASSEALGGYGYTF.

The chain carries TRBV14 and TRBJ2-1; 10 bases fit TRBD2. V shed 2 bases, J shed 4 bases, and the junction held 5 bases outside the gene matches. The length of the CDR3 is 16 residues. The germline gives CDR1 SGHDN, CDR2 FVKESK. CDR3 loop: CASSQPGLATYNEQFF. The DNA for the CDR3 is TGTGCCAGCAGCCAACCGGGACTAGCGACTTACAATGAGCAGTTCTTC. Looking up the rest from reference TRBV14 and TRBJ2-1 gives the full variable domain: EAGVTQFPSHSVIEKGQTVTLRCDPISGHDNLYWYRRVMGKEIKFLLHFVKESKQDESGMPNNRFLAERTGGTYSTLKVQPAELEDSGVYFCASSQPGLATYNEQFFGPGTRLTVL.

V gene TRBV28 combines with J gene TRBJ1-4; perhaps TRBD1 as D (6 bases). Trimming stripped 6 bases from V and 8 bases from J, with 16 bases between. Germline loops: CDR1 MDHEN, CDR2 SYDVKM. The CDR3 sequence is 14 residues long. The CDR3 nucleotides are TGTGCCAGCAGCCTCGGGGGGCGACTCGAAAAACTGTTTTTT. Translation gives CASSLGGRLEKLFF.

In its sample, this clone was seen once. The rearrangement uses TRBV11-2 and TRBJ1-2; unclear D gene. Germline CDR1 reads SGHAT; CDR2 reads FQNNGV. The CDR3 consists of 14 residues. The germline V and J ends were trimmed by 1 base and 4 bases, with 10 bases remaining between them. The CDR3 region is CASSLAATPYGYTF. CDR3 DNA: TGTGCCAGCAGCTTAGCCGCGACTCCCTATGGCTACACCTTC.

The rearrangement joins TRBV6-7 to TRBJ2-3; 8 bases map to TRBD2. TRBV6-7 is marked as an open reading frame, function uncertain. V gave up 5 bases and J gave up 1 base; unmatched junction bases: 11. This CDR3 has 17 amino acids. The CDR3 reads CASSLWPGRAGTDTQYF. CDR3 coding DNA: TGTGCCAGCAGTCTCTGGCCCGGGAGGGCCGGCACAGATACGCAGTATTTT.

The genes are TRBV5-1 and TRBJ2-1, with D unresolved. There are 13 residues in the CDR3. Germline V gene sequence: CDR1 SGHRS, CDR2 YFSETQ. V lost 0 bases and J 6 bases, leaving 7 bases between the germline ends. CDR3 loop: CASSLDLANEQFF. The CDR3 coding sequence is TGCGCCAGCAGCTTGGATTTGGCCAATGAGCAGTTCTTC.

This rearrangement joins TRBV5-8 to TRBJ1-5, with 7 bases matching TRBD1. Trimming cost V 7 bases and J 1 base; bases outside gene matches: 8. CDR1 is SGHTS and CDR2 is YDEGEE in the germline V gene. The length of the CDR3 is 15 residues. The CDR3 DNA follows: TGTGCCAGCGACCAGGGGGGTCTGAGCAATCAGCCCCAGCATTTT. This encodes CASDQGGLSNQPQHF.